These 14 T cell receptor beta chains were all obtained from the same sample, sequenced in a study of cytomegalovirus exposure and HLA in healthy donors (dated by TCRdb to 2017 to 2019). Libraries were made using the immunoSEQ multiplex PCR assay. The multiplex PCR relied on a mix of 60 forward primers for TCR Vbeta segments and 13 reverse primers for TCR Jbeta segments. The clones in this table, taken by TCRdb from immuneACCESS, are in-frame only. Not every clone is retained; where verified, under half of the shortfall comes from an unresolved V gene, and the cause of the rest is unknown. The sample table records about 120,000 clones; roughly 9% of these occur just once. The top ten clones comprise approximately 6.6% of the sample. The material sequenced was PBMCs. The receptor set was obtained from a middle-aged woman in good health and CMV-seropositive.

This clone was found a few times. The CDR3 reads CASRSGQPNTEAFF. CDR3 nucleotide sequence: TGCGCCAGCAGATCGGGACAGCCGAACACTGAAGCTTTCTTT. The rearrangement links TRBV5-1 to TRBJ1-1, with TRBD1 matching 7 bases. Trimming removed 5 bases from V and 1 base from J; junction bases left unmatched: 5. CDR1 and CDR2 from the germline V gene are SGHRS and YFSETQ. The CDR3 length is 14 residues.

The chain joins TRBV5-5 to TRBJ2-2, with 7 positions matching TRBD2. CDR1 SGHKS and CDR2 YYEKEE come from the germline V gene (reference sequence). Trimming removed 3 bases from V and 1 base from J; junction bases left unmatched: 3. CDR3 length: 15 amino acids. CDR3 loop: CASSWGGRNTGELFF. In nucleotides, the CDR3 is TGTGCCAGCAGCTGGGGGGGTAGGAACACCGGGGAGCTGTTTTTT.

V gene TRBV5-4 combines with J gene TRBJ2-7; D might be TRBD1 (5 bases). This CDR3 is built from 16 residues. Trimming shortened V by 4 bases and J by 6 bases, and 23 bases separated the two germline ends. Germline V CDR1 and CDR2: SGHNT, YYREEE (reference sequence). CDR3 residues: CASSPGRVAASGEQYF. DNA for the CDR3: TGTGCCAGCAGCCCGGGCAGGGTGGCAGCCTCAGGCGAGCAGTACTTC.

The chain uses TRBV2 and TRBJ1-4; D is perhaps TRBD1 (5 bases). With 2 bases removed from V and 1 base from J, the gap between germline ends came to 14 bases. CDR3 length: 17 residues. The germline gives CDR1 SNHLY, CDR2 FYNNEI. The CDR3 region is CASSETRQHQTNEKLFF. The CDR3 coding sequence is TGTGCCAGCAGTGAAACTCGACAGCACCAAACTAATGAAAAACTGTTTTTT.

The V and J genes are TRBV2 and TRBJ1-1, with 7 bases fitting TRBD1. Germline CDR1 SNHLY, CDR2 FYNNEI. The trim removed 6 bases at V and 5 bases at J, leaving 6 bases unmatched. CDR3 length equals 13 residues. CDR3 residues: CASRDSGGTEAFF. The CDR3 nucleotides are TGTGCCAGCAGGGACTCAGGGGGAACTGAAGCTTTCTTT.

The chain uses TRBV7-9 and TRBJ1-1; 8 bases are shared with TRBD1. Germline trimming cut 5 bases from V and 1 base from J; bases unmatched to any gene: 6. Germline V gene data show CDR1 as SEHNR and CDR2 as FQNEAQ (reference sequence). This CDR3 spans 15 amino acids. The CDR3 bases are TGTGCCAGCAGCGTGACAGGGGTAGGGAACACTGAAGCTTTCTTT. Translating it yields CASSVTGVGNTEAFF.

The V gene is TRBV21-1, the J gene TRBJ2-1; the table's D call, TRBD2, was not checked against the DNA. TRBV21-1 is assigned pseudogene status. The length of the CDR3 is 15 residues. The CDR3 sequence: CASILRGTSFDEQFF. The CDR3 coding sequence is TGTGCCAGCATCCTCCGCGGGACTAGTTTCGATGAGCAGTTCTTC.

The chain links TRBV12-5 to TRBJ2-5; 15 nucleotides agree with TRBD2. The germline CDR1 and CDR2 sequences are LGHNT and FRNRAP. The CDR3 runs 16 residues. Trimming cost V 2 bases and J 5 bases; bases outside gene matches: 3. As DNA, the CDR3 is TGTGCTAGTGGTTTGTTTGGGACTAGCGGGGGGGAGACCCAGTACTTC. The encoded protein is CASGLFGTSGGETQYF. The full variable domain, in which reference TRBV12-5 and TRBJ2-5 provide the parts outside the CDR3, is DARVTQTPRHKVTEMGQEVTMRCQPILGHNTVFWYRQTMMQGLELLAYFRNRAPLDDSGMPKDRFSAEMPDATLATLKIQPSEPRDSAVYFCASGLFGTSGGETQYFGPGTRLLVL.

This clone appeared a few times. The chain carries TRBV6-5 and TRBJ2-1; 9 bases are shared with TRBD2. The CDR3 runs 16 residues. CDR1 and CDR2 (germline): MNHEY, SVGAGI. V lost 0 bases to trimming and J lost 6 bases; unmatched junction nucleotides: 6. The CDR3, as DNA: TGTGCCAGCAGTTACTCCGCAAGCGGGGGGTTCAATGAGCAGTTCTTC. It is translated as CASSYSASGGFNEQFF.

A few counts support this clone. The chain couples TRBV5-1 to TRBJ1-2; TRBD1 aligns across 7 bases. V lost 0 bases and J lost 3; bases outside the gene matches: 8. Germline V gene data show CDR1 as SGHRS and CDR2 as YFSETQ. This CDR3 comprises 16 residues. This chain's CDR3 is CASSLGVGGQHYGYTF. The CDR3 region has the DNA TGCGCCAGCAGCTTGGGAGTAGGGGGACAGCACTATGGCTACACCTTC. The entire variable domain, with the rest obtained from reference TRBV5-1 and TRBJ1-2, is as follows: KAGVTQTPRYLIKTRGQQVTLSCSPISGHRSVSWYQQTPGQGLQFLFEYFSETQRNKGNFPGRFSGRQFSNSRSEMNVSTLELGDSALYLCASSLGVGGQHYGYTFGSGTRLTVV.

CDR3 sequence reads: CASSLAWTGGRGGVYEQYF. In DNA form, the CDR3 reads TGCGCCAGCAGCTTGGCCTGGACAGGGGGCCGGGGGGGAGTGTACGAGCAGTACTTC. This chain connects TRBV5-1 to TRBJ2-7; 11 nucleotides match TRBD1. V trimming: 0 bases; J trimming: 4 bases; junction bases outside the gene matches: 15. The length of the CDR3 is 19 residues. Germline V lookup: CDR1 SGHRS, CDR2 YFSETQ. Based on the CDR3 plus reference TRBV5-1 and TRBJ2-7, the full variable domain is KAGVTQTPRYLIKTRGQQVTLSCSPISGHRSVSWYQQTPGQGLQFLFEYFSETQRNKGNFPGRFSGRQFSNSRSEMNVSTLELGDSALYLCASSLAWTGGRGGVYEQYFGPGTRLTVT.

The chain uses TRBV28 and TRBJ1-2, with 8 bases fitting TRBD1. This CDR3 region has 15 residues. V lost 5 bases to trimming and J lost 0 bases; unmatched junction nucleotides: 5. From germline, CDR1 is MDHEN and CDR2 SYDVKM. CDR3 bases: TGTGCCAGCAGTGAAGAACAGGGGGCTAACTATGGCTACACCTTC. Amino acid sequence: CASSEEQGANYGYTF.

The chain carries TRBV4-1 and TRBJ1-2; TRBD1 might be the D (5 bases). Per germline, CDR1 MGHRA and CDR2 YSYEKL. The length of the CDR3 is 13 residues. V was pared by 6 bases and J by 4 bases, with 12 bases between. The CDR3 nucleotides are TGCGCCAGCAGATTCCCCGGGGGCTATGGCTACACCTTC. Translated: CASRFPGGYGYTF.

The V and J genes are TRBV5-1 and TRBJ1-2; TRBD1 aligns across 9 bases. The CDR3 has 16 residues. After removal of 3 bases from V and 6 bases from J, the junction contained 12 bases not matched to a gene. Germline loops: CDR1 SGHRS, CDR2 YFSETQ. This chain's CDR3 is CASSSVPGQGRDGYTF. The CDR3 nucleotides are TGCGCCAGCAGCTCCGTTCCGGGACAGGGAAGGGATGGCTACACCTTC.